This T cell receptor beta chain is drawn from a study of shared clonotypes between healthy human individuals. Across the whole study: Contributing individuals were a couple of females and three males aged 18 to 49.

The CDR3 has 14 residues. The V gene's germline CDR1 is KGHSH and CDR2 LQKENI. Trimming stripped 2 bases from V and 5 bases from J, with 9 bases between. Produced via immunoSEQ multiplex PCR; TCRdb's table is partial and in-frame only. The table shows roughly 520,000 clones, with about 96% occurring only once. The source is a woman in her twenties or thirties in good health. Source material: naive CD4+ T cells sorted from blood. Subset: CD45RA+ positively selected. V usage is TRBV18 and J usage is TRBJ2-2; maybe TRBD1 (6 bases). The CDR3 DNA sequence: TGTGCCAGCTCACCAAACAGGGAAACCGGGGAGCTGTTTTTT. Translation gives CASSPNRETGELFF. Looking up the rest from reference TRBV18 and TRBJ2-2 gives the full variable domain: NAGVMQNPRHLVRRRGQEARLRCSPMKGHSHVYWYRQLPEEGLKFMVYLQKENIIDESGMPKERFSAEFPKEGPSILRIQQVVRGDSAAYFCASSPNRETGELFFGEGSRLTVL.